The rows below give T cell receptor beta chains drawn from one sample of a study of shared clonotypes between healthy human individuals. Method: immunoSEQ multiplex PCR; TCRdb's copy keeps in-frame clones and lacks some. Altogether under 2.5 million clones are present, approximately 90% being singletons, with the ten largest covering about 0.36%. Sequenced sample: naive CD4+ T cells from PBMCs. These receptors all come from a man between 18 and 29 years old in good health. Some clones in this sample may be carry-over from other donors' samples. Both conserved end residues are part of each CDR3. The D gene is left open where the match is weak. Size is omitted from some rows. Given values are once, few, many or a class for expanded clones.

J gene | clone size | V gene | D gene | CDR3 protein | CDR3 DNA
TRBJ2-7 | . | TRBV6-1 | TRBD2 | CASSEARGRNFGQYF | TGTGCCAGCAGTGAAGCGCGGGGGAGAAACTTCGGGCAGTACTTC
TRBJ2-3 | . | TRBV5-1 | TRBD1 | CASSRGQADTQYF | TGCGCCAGCAGCCGTGGACAGGCAGATACGCAGTATTTT
TRBJ2-2 | . | TRBV30 | . | CAWSVRGGTSNTGELFF | TGTGCCTGGAGTGTACGCGGCGGCACCTCGAACACCGGGGAGCTGTTTTTT
TRBJ2-1 | once | TRBV29-1 | TRBD2 | CSVIGRGSSYNEQFF | TGCAGCGTGATCGGCCGCGGGAGCTCCTACAATGAGCAGTTCTTC
TRBJ2-2 | . | TRBV5-1 | . | CASSLRGQINTGELFF | TGCGCCAGCAGCTTAAGAGGACAGATAAACACCGGGGAGCTGTTTTTT
TRBJ1-1 | . | TRBV4-1 | . | CASSSNRAINTEAFF | TGCGCCAGCAGCTCAAACAGGGCTATCAACACTGAAGCTTTCTTT
TRBJ2-7 | . | TRBV28 | TRBD1 | CASSRDPGQTDDEQYF | TGTGCCAGCAGTAGGGACCCGGGACAGACAGACGACGAGCAGTACTTC
TRBJ1-2 | . | TRBV4-1 | TRBD1 | CASSHSRGPGRGYTF | TGCGCCAGCAGCCACTCAAGGGGGCCGGGCCGGGGCTACACCTTC
TRBJ2-2 | . | TRBV30 | . | CAWSAGFSTGELFF | TGTGCCTGGAGTGCAGGGTTCTCCACCGGGGAGCTGTTTTTT
TRBJ2-3 | . | TRBV30 | . | CAWSVLYSASTDTQYF | TGTGCCTGGAGTGTATTGTACTCGGCTAGCACAGATACGCAGTATTTT
TRBJ2-2 | . | TRBV29-1 | TRBD1 | CSVEDLDRANTGELFF | TGCAGCGTTGAAGATCTCGACAGGGCGAACACCGGGGAGCTGTTTTTT
TRBJ2-3 | once | TRBV5-4 | . | CASSRTTSTDTQYF | TGTGCCAGCAGCCGGACTACTAGCACAGATACGCAGTATTTT
TRBJ1-1 | . | TRBV5-1 | . | CASRPLMGPAEAFF | TGCGCCAGCCGACCATTGATGGGGCCCGCTGAAGCTTTCTTT
TRBJ2-2 | . | TRBV2 | TRBD2 | CASSDSRLAGFTGELFF | TGTGCCAGCAGTGACTCTAGGCTAGCGGGCTTTACCGGGGAGCTGTTTTTT
TRBJ2-5 | . | TRBV6-6 | . | CASSYNTAEETQYF | TGTGCCAGCAGTTATAACACAGCCGAAGAGACCCAGTACTTC
TRBJ2-2 | . | TRBV6-4 | . | CASSEPGAGTGELFF | TGTGCCAGCAGTGAACCGGGGGCCGGCACCGGGGAGCTGTTTTTT
TRBJ2-7 | . | TRBV10-1 | TRBD1 | CASSGSGGPREQYF | TGCGCCAGCAGTGGCTCAGGGGGCCCGCGGGAGCAGTACTTC
TRBJ2-1 | . | TRBV5-1 | . | CASSLAMAGTPNNEQFF | TGCGCCAGCAGCTTGGCAATGGCTGGGACCCCAAACAATGAGCAGTTCTTC
TRBJ2-7 | . | TRBV5-3 | TRBD2 | CARSLGSGGRRSKPEQYF | TGTGCCAGAAGCTTGGGATCGGGGGGGCGGCGGTCTAAGCCCGAGCAGTACTTC
TRBJ2-7 | . | TRBV28 | TRBD2 | CASSPLQAGGLYEQYF | TGTGCCAGCAGTCCTTTACAAGCGGGAGGCCTCTACGAGCAGTACTTC
TRBJ2-7 | . | TRBV12-5 | . | CASGLVPKLASYEQYF | TGTGCTAGTGGTTTGGTACCCAAACTGGCATCCTACGAGCAGTACTTC
TRBJ1-1 | . | TRBV7-9 | . | CASSLVRGNEAFF | TGTGCCAGCAGCTTAGTTCGGGGTAATGAAGCTTTCTTT
TRBJ2-5 | . | TRBV4-1 | TRBD2 | CASSQPTSGRAKETQYF | TGCGCCAGCAGCCAACCGACTAGCGGGAGGGCGAAGGAGACCCAGTACTTC
TRBJ1-5 | . | TRBV6-1 | . | CASSVQGRQPQHF | TGTGCCAGCAGTGTACAGGGAAGACAGCCCCAGCATTTT
TRBJ2-7 | . | TRBV10-2 | TRBD1 | CASTGQVLYEQYF | TGCGCCAGCACAGGACAGGTTCTCTACGAGCAGTACTTC
TRBJ2-7 | . | TRBV28 | TRBD2 | CASSRLAGYYEQYF | TGTGCCAGCAGTCGACTAGCGGGATACTACGAGCAGTACTTC
TRBJ2-7 | . | TRBV28 | . | CASSWQGWYEQYF | TGTGCCAGCAGTTGGCAGGGATGGTACGAGCAGTACTTC
TRBJ2-5 | . | TRBV5-1 | . | CASSLGRIRGDETQYF | TGCGCCAGCAGCTTGGGGAGGATTCGAGGCGACGAGACCCAGTACTTC
TRBJ2-2 | . | TRBV19 | . | CAMTSNTGELFF | TGTGCCATGACATCGAACACCGGGGAGCTGTTTTTT
TRBJ2-7 | . | TRBV4-1 | . | CASSQVQGEQYF | TGCGCCAGCAGCCAAGTGCAGGGCGAGCAGTACTTC
TRBJ2-1 | . | TRBV7-9 | . | CASSSEDRSYNEQFF | TGTGCCAGCAGCTCGGAGGACCGCTCCTACAATGAGCAGTTCTTC
TRBJ2-7 | . | TRBV7-2 | . | CASSPPSGILYGEQYF | TGTGCCAGCAGCCCCCCTTCGGGTATACTTTATGGTGAGCAGTACTTC
TRBJ2-1 | . | TRBV5-4 | TRBD2 | CASSLSFEREGPVYNEQFF | TGTGCCAGCAGCTTGAGTTTCGAGCGGGAGGGCCCCGTCTACAATGAGCAGTTCTTC
TRBJ2-7 | . | TRBV4-2 | . | CASSLARGYEQYF | TGTGCCAGCAGCTTGGCCAGGGGCTACGAGCAGTACTTC
TRBJ2-3 | . | TRBV5-1 | . | CASSTQLGTDTQYF | TGCGCCAGCAGCACCCAATTGGGCACAGATACGCAGTATTTT
TRBJ1-1 | few | TRBV19 | . | CASSIASLNTEAFF | TGTGCCAGTAGTATCGCGTCACTGAACACTGAAGCTTTCTTT
TRBJ2-2 | once | TRBV2 | . | CASSDGAATNTGELFF | TGTGCCAGCAGTGATGGGGCGGCTACGAACACCGGGGAGCTGTTTTTT
TRBJ2-4 | . | TRBV9 | . | CASSVGPSPTKNIQYF | TGTGCCAGCAGCGTTGGGCCGAGCCCTACCAAAAACATTCAGTACTTC
TRBJ1-2 | . | TRBV28 | . | CASRLSGVGYTF | TGTGCCAGCAGGTTATCGGGGGTGGGCTACACCTTC
TRBJ1-1 | once | TRBV18 | TRBD1 | CASSPNHRGDTEAFF | TGTGCCAGCTCACCAAACCACAGGGGTGACACTGAAGCTTTCTTT
TRBJ1-2 | . | TRBV6-4 | . | CASSGRAGPNYGYTF | TGTGCCAGCAGTGGTAGGGCAGGACCGAACTATGGCTACACCTTC
TRBJ2-5 | . | TRBV7-9 | TRBD2 | CASSLGGSREETQYF | TGTGCCAGCAGCTTAGGAGGGTCGCGGGAGGAGACCCAGTACTTC
TRBJ1-2 | . | TRBV6-4 | . | CASSRDPAGNYGYTF | TGTGCCAGCAGCCGTGACCCGGCGGGTAACTATGGCTACACCTTC
TRBJ2-1 | . | TRBV2 | . | CASREHLPEQFF | TGTGCCAGCAGAGAACACCTCCCTGAGCAGTTCTTC
TRBJ1-4 | once | TRBV18 | . | CASSPMREAPTNEKLFF | TGTGCCAGCTCACCTATGAGGGAGGCGCCAACTAATGAAAAACTGTTTTTT
TRBJ1-2 | . | TRBV29-1 | . | CSVVGNLLGEGYGYTF | TGCAGCGTAGTCGGCAACCTCCTGGGGGAGGGCTATGGCTACACCTTC
TRBJ2-7 | . | TRBV29-1 | TRBD1 | CSVGGQGTYEQYF | TGCAGCGTTGGGGGACAGGGGACGTACGAGCAGTACTTC
TRBJ2-7 | . | TRBV6-6 | . | CASSYSRTGLIYEQYF | TGTGCCAGCAGTTACTCCCGGACTGGATTAATCTACGAGCAGTACTTC